These 27 T cell receptor beta chains share one sample of origin, sequenced in a study of monozygotic twins with inflammatory bowel disease. Reprocessing the 5' RACE reads, TCRdb reports a single entry for every CDR3 protein and omits DNA. The table lists more than 120,000 distinct CDR3 sequences. Sequencing was done on a sample of blood. These receptors were collected from a human donor with ulcerative colitis or Crohn's disease, or a healthy co-twin of an affected twin (not recorded which).

This chain connects TRBV20-1 to TRBJ2-3; TCRdb's D call, TRBD1, is unchecked because there is no DNA. The CDR3 runs to 17 residues. Germline V gene lookup returns CDR1 DFQATT and CDR2 SNEGSKA (reference sequence). The CDR3: CSARPLDRGADTDTQYF.

The chain is built from TRBV19 and TRBJ1-1. This CDR3 contains 13 residues. The germline V gene encodes CDR1 LNHDA and CDR2 SQIVND (reference sequence). Here the CDR3 reads CASSIAVNTEAFF.

The chain has TRBV29-1 and TRBJ1-4. Germline V gene lookup returns CDR1 SQVTM and CDR2 ANQGSEA. The length of the CDR3 is 16 residues. The CDR3 loop reads CSAKTLQEARGEKLFF. The variable domain in full, with the rest retrieved from reference TRBV29-1 and TRBJ1-4, is SAVISQKPSRDICQRGTSLTIQCQVDSQVTMMFWYRQQPGQSLTLIATANQGSEATYESGFVIDKFPISRPNLTFSTLTVSNMSPEDSSIYLCSAKTLQEARGEKLFFGSGTQLSVL.

V and J are TRBV5-1 and TRBJ2-7; there is no DNA to check the TCRdb D call of TRBD2. This CDR3 is built from 15 residues. CDR1 is SGHRS, CDR2 YFSETQ, per germline. The CDR3 here is CASSLTASGGYEQYF.

This chain joins TRBV3-1 and TRBJ2-7; TCRdb's D gene call, TRBD2, goes unchecked for lack of DNA. The CDR3 spans 15 residues. CDR1 is LGHDT and CDR2 is YNNKEL in the germline V gene (reference sequence). The CDR3: CASSQGGGGINEQYF.

The rearrangement links TRBV12-3 or TRBV12-4 to TRBJ2-7; without DNA, the TCRdb call of TRBD2 cannot be checked. The CDR3 has 15 residues. CDR3 protein: CASSFPGRPIYEQYF.

The chain recombines TRBV29-1 with TRBJ2-5; with no DNA, the TCRdb D assignment of TRBD1 cannot be verified. This CDR3 region has 14 residues. Looked up from germline, CDR1 is SQVTM and CDR2 is ANQGSEA. The chain's CDR3 is CSAAKPNNRDRGSF. Full variable domain (outside the CDR3, taken from reference TRBV29-1 and TRBJ2-5): SAVISQKPSRDICQRGTSLTIQCQVDSQVTMMFWYRQQPGQSLTLIATANQGSEATYESGFVIDKFPISRPNLTFSTLTVSNMSPEDSSIYLCSAAKPNNRDRGSFGPGTRLLVL.

The chain carries TRBV25-1 and TRBJ2-3; as DNA is missing, the TRBD1 call by TCRdb cannot be tested. The CDR3 is 14 amino acids. Germline CDR1 is MGHDK and CDR2 is SYGVNS. CDR3 region: CASSEAGDKDTQYF.

The rearrangement joins TRBV20-1 to TRBJ1-6; no DNA is available, so the TRBD1 call from TCRdb remains unchecked. Germline V gives CDR1 DFQATT, CDR2 SNEGSKA (reference sequence). The CDR3 has 19 amino acids. CDR3 residues: CSAREQLGGTGFSNSPLHF.

This sequence joins TRBV5-1 and TRBJ1-4; without DNA, the TCRdb call of TRBD1 cannot be checked. The CDR3 runs 15 residues. Germline V gives CDR1 SGHRS, CDR2 YFSETQ. CDR3: CASSRLDSRGEKLFF.

The rearrangement links TRBV20-1 to TRBJ1-2. The CDR3 is 13 amino acids. Germline-derived CDR1 and CDR2 are DFQATT and SNEGSKA (reference sequence). The CDR3: CSASFDLNYGYTF.

The CDR3: CASSKPAQGYEQYF. This rearrangement joins TRBV7-9 to TRBJ2-7; the TRBD1 assignment by TCRdb is unverifiable without DNA. Germline loops: CDR1 SEHNR, CDR2 FQNEAQ (reference sequence). The CDR3 runs 14 residues.

CDR3 protein: CASDLNTEAFF. The chain carries TRBV2 and TRBJ1-1. CDR3 length: 11 residues. Per the germline V gene, CDR1 is SNHLY and CDR2 is FYNNEI.

J is TRBJ2-3 and V is TRBV7-6; TCRdb's D call of TRBD1 is untestable without DNA. The germline V gene encodes CDR1 SGHVS and CDR2 FNYEAQ. The CDR3 runs 15 residues. The CDR3: CASSLRGAGTDTQYF.

The chain recombines TRBV29-1 with TRBJ1-2. Germline loops: CDR1 SQVTM, CDR2 ANQGSEA. CDR3 length: 14 residues. Here the CDR3 reads CSVDHWRSNYGYTF.

This chain links TRBV20-1 with TRBJ2-2; the D call from TCRdb, TRBD2, cannot be confirmed without DNA. The CDR3 is 14 residues long. Germline V CDR1 and CDR2: DFQATT, SNEGSKA (reference sequence). CDR3 sequence reads: CSARGGGDGGELFF.

J is TRBJ1-4 and V is TRBV5-6. The CDR3 runs 16 residues. The germline gives CDR1 SGHDT, CDR2 YYEEEE. The CDR3 reads CASSFGRMATNEKLFF.

The rearrangement uses TRBV28 and TRBJ2-5; TCRdb reports TRBD1, a call that lacks DNA to check it against. CDR1 and CDR2 from the germline V gene are MDHEN and SYDVKM. CDR3 length equals 16 residues. This CDR3 reads CASSSGDFLYQETQYF.

The gene calls are TRBV6-6 and TRBJ1-5; TCRdb lists TRBD1, though no DNA is available to test this call. Germline V gene lookup returns CDR1 MNHNY and CDR2 SVGAGI (reference sequence). The CDR3 is 14 amino acids. The CDR3 is CASTLQGGDQPQHF.

The genes are TRBV7-9 and TRBJ2-2. This CDR3 comprises 14 residues. Looked up from germline, CDR1 is SEHNR and CDR2 is FQNEAQ (reference sequence). This chain's CDR3 is CASSFRTNTGELFF.

The chain uses TRBV5-6 and TRBJ1-5. Germline V gene lookup returns CDR1 SGHDT and CDR2 YYEEEE. This CDR3 spans 17 amino acids. This chain's CDR3 is CASSLSLVGIGNQPQHF.

The chain links TRBV6-5 to TRBJ1-1; the TRBD1 assignment by TCRdb is unverifiable without DNA. The germline gives CDR1 MNHEY, CDR2 SVGAGI. This CDR3 is 15 amino acids long. The CDR3 spells CASSYSSAGGTEAFF.

This rearrangement joins TRBV7-2 to TRBJ1-1; the D call of TRBD1 rests on TCRdb alone, since no DNA is present to check it. The length of the CDR3 is 14 residues. Germline assignment: CDR1 SGHTA and CDR2 FQGNSA. The CDR3 loop is CASRSGGSNTEAFF.

The rearrangement uses TRBV12-3 or TRBV12-4 and TRBJ1-1; TCRdb outputs TRBD1, but without DNA this stays unchecked. This CDR3 is built from 15 residues. The CDR3: CASSSSGQGDTEAFF.

This chain joins TRBV5-1 and TRBJ1-2; absent DNA, TCRdb's TRBD1 call cannot be checked. Germline V gene lookup returns CDR1 SGHRS and CDR2 YFSETQ. The CDR3 is 14 amino acids. The CDR3: CASSPGDTNYGYTF.

This chain connects TRBV18 to TRBJ2-2; the D call of TRBD2 rests on TCRdb alone, since no DNA is present to check it. CDR1 KGHSH and CDR2 LQKENI come from the germline V gene. The CDR3 loop spans 17 amino acids. The CDR3 protein is CASSPEGQGLDTGELFF.

This chain uses TRBV4-2 with TRBJ1-6; the D gene TCRdb calls, TRBD1, cannot be checked with no DNA. The CDR3 is made up of 15 amino acids. Per the germline V gene, CDR1 is LGHNA and CDR2 is YNFKEQ. Here the CDR3 reads CASSPLSEGVSPLHF.